This T cell receptor beta chain was recorded in a study of T cell responses to AZD1222 COVID-19 vaccine. Study in general: Pooled in the analysis were second doses at about 4 or about 12 weeks. Study-wide points: Researchers report vaccine-associated CD4 TCRs spanning spike, with dominance at 160-218 and 743-854. Donors were largely white British and mainly female; clonal diversity was possibly underestimated. Repertoires were obtained only post-peak T cell response.

Points on this clone: Antigen unknown.

Generated by immunoSEQ multiplex PCR, the TCRdb table keeps only in-frame clones and is missing some. The table lists under 200,000 clones, 94% of them singletons. Germline V lookup: CDR1 MNHEY, CDR2 SMNVEV (reference sequence). CDR3 size: 14 residues. V shed 7 bases, J shed 5 bases, and the junction held 8 bases outside the gene matches. This receptor was identified in an adult in good health. This chain links TRBV27 with TRBJ2-7, with TRBD1 matching over 10 bases. Sequencing was performed on peripheral blood, taken on day 0 of AZD1222 vaccination. The CDR3 DNA reads as TGTGCCAGCACCCGGACAGGGGGGCCCCACGAGCAGTACTTC. Its protein product is CASTRTGGPHEQYF.